Shown below are 21 T cell receptor beta chains from a single sample sequenced in a study of blood T cells in healthy people across ages. A second 7 to 11 cycle PCR used barcoded and J-beta primers. TCRdb called the 5' RACE reads again in MiXCR, with one record for every CDR3 protein. The table includes roughly 930,000 distinct CDR3 sequences, around 46% detected once. The sequencing input was blood. Source of these receptors: a man under 40 in good health.

The chain has TRBV7-2 and TRBJ1-3, with D tentatively TRBD1 (5 bases). V was pared by 6 bases and J by 4 bases, with 19 bases between. Germline V gene lookup returns CDR1 SGHTA and CDR2 FQGNSA. This CDR3 is 16 amino acids long. CDR3 protein: CASSSHGAVPGNTIYF. The CDR3 DNA sequence: TGTGCCAGCAGTTCCCATGGGGCTGTGCCGGGAAACACCATATATTTT.

On this clonotype itself: Compared with germline, one end of the junction differs, possibly owing to a read error. This rearrangement joins TRBV25-1 to TRBJ1-4, with D maybe TRBD1 (6 bases). The CDR3 is made up of 16 amino acids. Germline V gene sequence: CDR1 MGHDK, CDR2 SYGVNS. CDR3 DNA sequence: TGCGCCAGCAGCAAGGGCCTCGGGACAAACTTAGAAAAACTGTTTTTT. It translates to CASSKGLGTNLEKLFF.

This chain uses TRBV7-9 with TRBJ2-4, with D possibly TRBD2 on 6 matching bases. The DNA matches TRBJ2-7 better at its end, which makes the J call doubtful. Germline assignment: CDR1 SEHNR and CDR2 FQNEAQ (reference sequence). The CDR3 runs 14 residues. The CDR3 region is CASSLWGLPDEQYF. The CDR3 DNA reads TGTGCCAGCAGCTTATGGGGACTCCCCGACGAGCAGTACTTC.

This clonotype was counted ten times or more. The V gene is TRBV5-6, the J gene TRBJ2-4; tentatively, D is TRBD2 (6 bases). The germline gives CDR1 SGHDT, CDR2 YYEEEE. The CDR3 is made up of 15 amino acids. Deletions cut 4 bases from V and 3 bases from J, with 14 bases between. Written as DNA, the CDR3 is TGTGCCAGCAGCGAGGAGGGAGGTGTCAAAAACATTCAGTACTTC. Its translation is CASSEEGGVKNIQYF. Full variable domain (rest looked up from reference TRBV5-6 and TRBJ2-4): DAGVTQSPTHLIKTRGQQVTLRCSPKSGHDTVSWYQQALGQGPQFIFQYYEEEERQRGNFPDRFSGHQFPNYSSELNVNALLLGDSALYLCASSEEGGVKNIQYFGAGTRLSVL.

The V gene is TRBV7-2, the J gene TRBJ2-6; no clear D gene. This CDR3 contains 17 residues. Trimming removed 4 bases from V and 0 bases from J, with 13 bases in between. The germline gives CDR1 SGHTA, CDR2 FQGNSA. The CDR3, as DNA: TGTGCCAGCAGCTCCACACCGCAGCTCTCTGGGGCCAACGTCCTGACTTTC. Amino acid sequence: CASSSTPQLSGANVLTF.

The chain recombines TRBV5-1 with TRBJ1-5, with D unresolved. There are 13 residues in the CDR3. Trimming cost V 5 bases and J 3 bases, with 9 bases left between them. Looked up from germline, CDR1 is SGHRS and CDR2 is YFSETQ. The CDR3 protein is CASSRGVNQPQHF. The CDR3 coding sequence is TGCGCCAGCAGTCGGGGAGTCAATCAGCCCCAGCATTTT.

The chain recombines TRBV12-3 or TRBV12-4 with TRBJ1-6; no firm D call. Trimming shortened V by 1 base and J by 9 bases, and 10 bases separated the two germline ends. This CDR3 is built from 14 residues. The CDR3 nucleotides read TGTGCCAGCAGTTTAGATGGTTTGGGTTCACCCCTCCACTTT. This gives the protein CASSLDGLGSPLHF.

This clonotype was picked up a small number of times. This chain connects TRBV27 to TRBJ2-7; D may correspond to TRBD1 or TRBD2 (6 bases each). Trimming took off 6 bases at V and 4 bases at J, with 13 bases between the two ends. Germline assignment: CDR1 MNHEY and CDR2 SMNVEV (reference sequence). This CDR3 is built from 13 residues. The CDR3 nucleotides read TGTGCCAGCAGGATCCTAGGGGGGTACGAGCAGTACTTC. Translating it yields CASRILGGYEQYF.

This clonotype was counted between two and nine times. The chain couples TRBV6-6 to TRBJ1-5, with a weak D call TRBD1 (5 bases). V was clipped by 9 bases and J by 3 bases, with 21 bases between them. This CDR3 comprises 16 residues. The V gene's germline CDR1 is MNHNY and CDR2 SVGAGI (reference sequence). The CDR3 reads CASWGKTGVSNQPQHF. For the CDR3, the DNA is TGTGCCAGTTGGGGGAAAACAGGCGTTTCCAATCAGCCCCAGCATTTT.

The V and J genes are TRBV4-2 and TRBJ1-4; tentatively, D is TRBD1 (6 bases). Germline lookup yields CDR1 LGHNA and CDR2 YNFKEQ. V was trimmed by 1 base and J by 3 bases, leaving 18 bases between them. The CDR3 runs 18 residues. The CDR3 region is CASSQGALGARSNEKLFF. The DNA of the CDR3 is TGTGCCAGCAGCCAAGGAGCATTGGGGGCGCGATCTAATGAAAAACTGTTTTTT.

The chain links TRBV5-1 to TRBJ2-4; 7 nucleotides agree with TRBD1. The end of the DNA aligns better with TRBJ2-7, so the J call may be wrong. The CDR3 runs to 20 residues. CDR1 is SGHRS, CDR2 YFSETQ, per germline. CDR3 protein: CASSKTTDRPALEFNDEQYF. In DNA, the CDR3 is TGCGCCAGCAGCAAAACGACGGACAGGCCCGCCCTGGAGTTTAACGACGAGCAGTACTTC.

The chain combines TRBV20-1 with TRBJ2-7, with D maybe TRBD1 (6 bases). The V and J ends lost 2 bases and 2 bases respectively, with 13 bases between them. In germline, CDR1 is DFQATT, CDR2 SNEGSKA (reference sequence). This CDR3 comprises 14 residues. The CDR3, as DNA: TGCAGTGCTAGACCGGGACATAAAACCTACGAGCAGTACTTC. Translating it yields CSARPGHKTYEQYF.

This chain connects TRBV4-3 to TRBJ2-4, with 13 bases aligning to TRBD2. The DNA end lines up better with TRBJ2-1; the J call may be wrong. The CDR3 covers 16 residues. CDR1 is LGHNA, CDR2 YSLEER, per germline. The CDR3 sequence is CASSQGLVTSGGPQFF. The CDR3 nucleotides are TGCGCCAGCAGCCAAGGTTTAGTGACTAGCGGGGGGCCTCAGTTCTTC.

The J gene is TRBJ2-7, the V gene TRBV7-9, with D possibly called TRBD1 or TRBD2 (5 bases each). Trimming took off 5 bases at V and 2 bases at J, with 13 bases between the two ends. CDR1 is SEHNR, CDR2 FQNEAQ, per germline (reference sequence). The CDR3 runs to 14 residues. The CDR3 coding sequence is TGTGCCAGCAGCCACCGGGACCGAGCCTACGAGCAGTACTTC. Residues: CASSHRDRAYEQYF. The complete variable domain, with remaining parts taken from reference TRBV7-9 and TRBJ2-7, reads DTGVSQNPRHKITKRGQNVTFRCDPISEHNRLYWYRQTLGQGPEFLTYFQNEAQLEKSRLLSDRFSAERPKGSFSTLEIQRTEQGDSAMYLCASSHRDRAYEQYFGPGTRLTVT.

The chain has TRBV20-1 and TRBJ2-5, with TRBD2 identical over 14 bases. The length of the CDR3 is 15 residues. Germline CDR1 is DFQATT and CDR2 is SNEGSKA (reference sequence). J lost 5 bases, V lost 3 bases, and 5 bases had no gene match. The CDR3 bases are TGCAGTGCTAGGGGACTAGCGGGGGAATTGGAGACCCAGTACTTC. Its translation: CSARGLAGELETQYF.

The V and J genes are TRBV28 and TRBJ2-7; D gene uncertain. This CDR3 is built from 15 residues. Germline CDR1 and CDR2: MDHEN and SYDVKM. V was shortened by 5 bases and J by 0 bases, with 14 bases between the two germline ends. CDR3 DNA sequence: TGTGCCAGCAGTCCCGCTTCGAAAAGCTCCTACGAGCAGTACTTC. This encodes CASSPASKSSYEQYF.

This clonotype was seen only a few times. This chain connects TRBV15 to TRBJ1-1, with TRBD1 as a possible D gene (5 bases). Germline lookup yields CDR1 LNHNV and CDR2 YYDKDF (reference sequence). The CDR3 is 12 residues long. The V end lost 5 bases, the J end lost 8 bases, and 12 bases lay between the germline ends. Here the CDR3 reads CATSLRRDEAFF. The CDR3 region has the DNA TGTGCCACCAGCTTGCGGAGGGACGAAGCTTTCTTT. The full variable domain, completed using reference TRBV15 and TRBJ1-1, is DAMVIQNPRYQVTQFGKPVTLSCSQTLNHNVMYWYQQKSSQAPKLLFHYYDKDFNNEADTPDNFQSRRPNTSFCFLDIRSPGLGDTAMYLCATSLRRDEAFFGQGTRLTVV.

The rearrangement uses TRBV12-3 or TRBV12-4 and TRBJ2-5; D tentatively reads TRBD1 or TRBD2 (5 bases each). The CDR3 sequence is 12 residues long. V dropped 7 bases and J dropped 11 bases, with 17 bases sitting between them. This chain's CDR3 is CASTTGQAEQYF. The CDR3 region has the DNA TGTGCCAGCACCACCGGACAAGCGGAGCAGTACTTC.

The chain links TRBV29-1 to TRBJ2-2; TRBD1 might be the D (6 bases). Germline loops: CDR1 SQVTM, CDR2 ANQGSEA. V lost 0 bases and J lost 3, with 14 bases in between. This CDR3 spans 16 amino acids. CDR3: CSVEDLAGADTGELFF. In DNA form, the CDR3 reads TGCAGCGTTGAAGATCTTGCAGGGGCAGACACCGGGGAGCTGTTTTTT.

V usage is TRBV20-1 and J usage is TRBJ2-1; 8 positions agree with TRBD2. CDR1 is DFQATT, CDR2 SNEGSKA, per germline (reference sequence). The CDR3 totals 15 residues. J was trimmed by 3 bases and V by 0 bases; bases with no gene match: 4. The CDR3, as DNA: TGCAGTGCTAGAGATCTACTAGCGGACTACAATGAGCAGTTCTTC. Its translation is CSARDLLADYNEQFF.

The CDR3 reads CASSSPTGVVDSPLHF. CDR3 nucleotide sequence: TGTGCCAGCAGTTCCCCCACGGGGGTGGTAGATTCACCCCTCCACTTT. The chain combines TRBV27 with TRBJ1-6, with D perhaps TRBD1 (5 bases). The germline V gene has CDR1 MNHEY and CDR2 SMNVEV (reference sequence). The V end was cut by 4 bases, the J end by 8 bases, with 18 bases between. This CDR3 is built from 16 residues.